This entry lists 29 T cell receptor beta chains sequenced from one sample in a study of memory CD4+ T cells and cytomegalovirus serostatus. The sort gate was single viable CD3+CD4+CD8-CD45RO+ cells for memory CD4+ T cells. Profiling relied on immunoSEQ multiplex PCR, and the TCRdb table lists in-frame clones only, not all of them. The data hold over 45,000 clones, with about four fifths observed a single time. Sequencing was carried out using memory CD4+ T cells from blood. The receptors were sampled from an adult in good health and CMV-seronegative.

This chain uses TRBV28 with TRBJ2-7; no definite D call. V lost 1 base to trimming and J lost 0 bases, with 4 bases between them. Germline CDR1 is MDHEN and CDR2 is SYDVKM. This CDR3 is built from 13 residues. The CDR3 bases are TGTGCCAGCAGTTTATATAACTCCTACGAGCAGTACTTC. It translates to CASSLYNSYEQYF.

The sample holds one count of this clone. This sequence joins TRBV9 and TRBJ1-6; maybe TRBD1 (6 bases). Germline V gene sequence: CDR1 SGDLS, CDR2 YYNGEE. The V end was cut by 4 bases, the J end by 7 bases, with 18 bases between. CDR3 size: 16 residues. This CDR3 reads CASSPPEGQGNSPLHF. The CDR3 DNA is TGTGCCAGCAGCCCCCCTGAGGGGCAGGGGAATTCACCCCTCCACTTT.

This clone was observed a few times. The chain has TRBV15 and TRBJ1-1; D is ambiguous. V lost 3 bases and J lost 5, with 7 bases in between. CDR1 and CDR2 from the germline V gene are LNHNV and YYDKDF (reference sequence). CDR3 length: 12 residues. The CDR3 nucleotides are TGTGCCACCAGCAGGGAGACTACTGAAGCTTTCTTT. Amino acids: CATSRETTEAFF. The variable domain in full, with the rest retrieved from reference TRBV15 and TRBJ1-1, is DAMVIQNPRYQVTQFGKPVTLSCSQTLNHNVMYWYQQKSSQAPKLLFHYYDKDFNNEADTPDNFQSRRPNTSFCFLDIRSPGLGDTAMYLCATSRETTEAFFGQGTRLTVV.

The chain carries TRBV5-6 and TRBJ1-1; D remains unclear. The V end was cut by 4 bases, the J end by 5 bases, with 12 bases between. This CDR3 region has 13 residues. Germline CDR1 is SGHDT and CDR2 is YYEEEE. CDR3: CASSLTWTTEAFF. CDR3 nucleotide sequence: TGTGCCAGCAGCCTCACCTGGACGACTGAAGCTTTCTTT.

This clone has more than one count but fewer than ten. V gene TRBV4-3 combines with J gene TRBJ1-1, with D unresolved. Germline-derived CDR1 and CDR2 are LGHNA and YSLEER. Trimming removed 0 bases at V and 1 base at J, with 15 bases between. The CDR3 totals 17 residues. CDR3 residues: CASSQDRLEEGNTEAFF. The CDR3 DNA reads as TGCGCCAGCAGCCAAGATAGGCTGGAAGAGGGGAACACTGAAGCTTTCTTT.

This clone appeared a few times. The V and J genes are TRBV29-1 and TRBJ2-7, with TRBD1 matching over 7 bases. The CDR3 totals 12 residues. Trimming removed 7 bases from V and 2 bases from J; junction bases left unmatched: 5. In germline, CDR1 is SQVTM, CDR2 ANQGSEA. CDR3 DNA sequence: TGCAGCGCCACCGGGACAGCCTACGAGCAGTACTTC. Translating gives CSATGTAYEQYF.

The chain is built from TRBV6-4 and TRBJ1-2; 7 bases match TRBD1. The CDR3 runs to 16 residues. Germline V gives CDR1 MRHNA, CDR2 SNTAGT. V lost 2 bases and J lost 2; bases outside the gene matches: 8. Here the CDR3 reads CASSDTRQGSNYGYTF. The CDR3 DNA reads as TGTGCCAGCAGTGACACCCGACAGGGCAGCAACTATGGCTACACCTTC.

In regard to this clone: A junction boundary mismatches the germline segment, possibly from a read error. The CDR3 nucleotides are TGTGCTAGCAGCTTAGGTCTACGGGCAGCCCAACATGAAAAACTGTTTTTT. Translating gives CASSLGLRAAQHEKLFF. The V and J genes are TRBV7-7 and TRBJ1-4, with D uncertain. CDR1 is SSHAT and CDR2 is FNYEAQ in the germline V gene (reference sequence). The CDR3 contains 17 residues. The complete variable domain, with remaining parts taken from reference TRBV7-7 and TRBJ1-4, reads GAGVSQSPRYKVTKRGQDVTLRCDPISSHATLYWYQQALGQGPEFLTYFNYEAQPDKSGLPSDRFSAERPEGSISTLTIQRTEQRDSAMYRCASSLGLRAAQHEKLFFGSGTQLSVL.

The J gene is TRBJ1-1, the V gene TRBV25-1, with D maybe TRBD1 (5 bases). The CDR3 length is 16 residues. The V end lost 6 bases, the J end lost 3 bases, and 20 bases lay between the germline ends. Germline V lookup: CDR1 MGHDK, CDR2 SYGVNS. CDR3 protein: CASSSKLQGWDTEAFF. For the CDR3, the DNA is TGTGCCAGCAGCTCCAAATTGCAGGGATGGGACACTGAAGCTTTCTTT. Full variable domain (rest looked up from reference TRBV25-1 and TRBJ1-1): EADIYQTPRYLVIGTGKKITLECSQTMGHDKMYWYQQDPGMELHLIHYSYGVNSTEKGDLSSESTVSRIRTEHFPLTLESARPSHTSQYLCASSSKLQGWDTEAFFGQGTRLTVV.

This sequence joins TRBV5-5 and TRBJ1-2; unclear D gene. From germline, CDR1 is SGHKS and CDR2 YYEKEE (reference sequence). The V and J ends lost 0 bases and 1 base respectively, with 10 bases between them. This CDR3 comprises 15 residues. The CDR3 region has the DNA TGTGCCAGCAGCTTGGCCGGCGCAGATAACTATGGCTACACCTTC. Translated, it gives CASSLAGADNYGYTF.

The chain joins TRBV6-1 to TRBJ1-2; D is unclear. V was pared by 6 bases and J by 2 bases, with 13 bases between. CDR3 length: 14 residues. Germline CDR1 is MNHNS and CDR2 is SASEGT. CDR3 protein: CASSVDGSNYGYTF. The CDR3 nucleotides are TGTGCCAGCAGCGTGGACGGATCCAACTATGGCTACACCTTC.

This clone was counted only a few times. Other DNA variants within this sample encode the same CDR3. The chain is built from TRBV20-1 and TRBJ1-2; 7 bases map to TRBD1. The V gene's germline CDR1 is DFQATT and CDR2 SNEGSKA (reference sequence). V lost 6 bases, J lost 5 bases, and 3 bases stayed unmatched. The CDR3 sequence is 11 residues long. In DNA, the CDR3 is TGCAGTGCGAGACAGGGATATGGCTACACCTTC. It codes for CSARQGYGYTF.

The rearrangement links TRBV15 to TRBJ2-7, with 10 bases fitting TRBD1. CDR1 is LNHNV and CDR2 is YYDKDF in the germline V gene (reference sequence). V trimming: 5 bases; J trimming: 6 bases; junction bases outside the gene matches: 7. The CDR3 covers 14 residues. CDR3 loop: CATSRRDRGGEQYF. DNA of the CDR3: TGTGCCACCAGCCGAAGGGACAGGGGAGGCGAGCAGTACTTC.

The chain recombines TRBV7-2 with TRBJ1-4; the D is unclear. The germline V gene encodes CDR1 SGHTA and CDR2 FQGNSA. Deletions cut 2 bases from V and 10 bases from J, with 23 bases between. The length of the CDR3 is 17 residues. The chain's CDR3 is CASSLWDSEDRRLKLFF. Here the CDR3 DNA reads TGTGCCAGCAGCTTATGGGATTCCGAGGACCGGCGGTTAAAACTGTTTTTT.

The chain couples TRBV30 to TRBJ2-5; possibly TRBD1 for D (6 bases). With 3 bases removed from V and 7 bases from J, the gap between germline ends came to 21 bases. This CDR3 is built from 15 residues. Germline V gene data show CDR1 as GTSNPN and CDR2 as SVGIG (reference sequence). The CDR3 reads CAWRNETGVKGTQYF. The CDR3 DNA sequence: TGTGCCTGGAGAAACGAGACAGGAGTTAAAGGGACCCAGTACTTC.

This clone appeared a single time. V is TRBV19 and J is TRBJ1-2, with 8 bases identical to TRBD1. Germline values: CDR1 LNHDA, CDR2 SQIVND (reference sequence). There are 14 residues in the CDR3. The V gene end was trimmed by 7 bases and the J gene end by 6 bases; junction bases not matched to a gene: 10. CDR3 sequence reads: CASNRQGLYDGYTF. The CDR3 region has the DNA TGTGCCAGTAATAGACAGGGGTTGTACGATGGCTACACCTTC.

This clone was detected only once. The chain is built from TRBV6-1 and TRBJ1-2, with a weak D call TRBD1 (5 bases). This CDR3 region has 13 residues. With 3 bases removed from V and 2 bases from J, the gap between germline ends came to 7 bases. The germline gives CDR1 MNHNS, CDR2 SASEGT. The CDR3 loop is CASSEKGNYGYTF. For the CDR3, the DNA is TGTGCCAGCAGTGAGAAGGGGAACTATGGCTACACCTTC.

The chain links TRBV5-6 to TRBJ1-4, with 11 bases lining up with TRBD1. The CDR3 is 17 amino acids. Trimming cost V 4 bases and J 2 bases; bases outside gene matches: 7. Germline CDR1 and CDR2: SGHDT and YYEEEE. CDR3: CASSRTGGAYTNEKLFF. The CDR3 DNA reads TGTGCCAGCAGCCGGACAGGGGGCGCGTACACTAATGAAAAACTGTTTTTT.

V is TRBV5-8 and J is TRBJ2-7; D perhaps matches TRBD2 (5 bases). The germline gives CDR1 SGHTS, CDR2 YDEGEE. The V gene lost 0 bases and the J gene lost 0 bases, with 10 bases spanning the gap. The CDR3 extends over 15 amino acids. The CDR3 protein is CASSLAPGGSYEQYF. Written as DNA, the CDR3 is TGTGCCAGCAGCTTGGCCCCAGGAGGCTCCTACGAGCAGTACTTC.

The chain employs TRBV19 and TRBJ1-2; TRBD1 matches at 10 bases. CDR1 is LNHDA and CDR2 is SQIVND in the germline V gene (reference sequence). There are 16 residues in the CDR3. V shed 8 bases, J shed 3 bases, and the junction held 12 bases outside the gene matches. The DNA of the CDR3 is TGTGCCAGTGGTGGGACAGGGGCCACCGGGGACTATGGCTACACCTTC. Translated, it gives CASGGTGATGDYGYTF.

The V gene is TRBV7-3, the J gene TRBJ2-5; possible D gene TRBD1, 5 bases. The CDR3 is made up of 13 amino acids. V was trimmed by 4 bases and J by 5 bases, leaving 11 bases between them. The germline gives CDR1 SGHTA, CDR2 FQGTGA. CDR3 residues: CASSSTGRETQYF. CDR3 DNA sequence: TGTGCCAGCAGCTCCACAGGAAGGGAGACCCAGTACTTC.

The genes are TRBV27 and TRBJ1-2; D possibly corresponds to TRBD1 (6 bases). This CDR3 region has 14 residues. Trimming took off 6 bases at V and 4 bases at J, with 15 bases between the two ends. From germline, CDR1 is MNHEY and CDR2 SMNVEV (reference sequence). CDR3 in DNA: TGTGCCAGCAGAGCGGGACACGGGAGCTATGGCTACACCTTC. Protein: CASRAGHGSYGYTF.

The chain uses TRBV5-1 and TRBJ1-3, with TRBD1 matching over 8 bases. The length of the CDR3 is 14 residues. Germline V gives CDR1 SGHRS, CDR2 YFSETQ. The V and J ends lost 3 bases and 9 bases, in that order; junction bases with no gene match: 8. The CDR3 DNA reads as TGCGCCAGCAGCTCGGCAGACAGGGGCGGCACCATATATTTT. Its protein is CASSSADRGGTIYF.

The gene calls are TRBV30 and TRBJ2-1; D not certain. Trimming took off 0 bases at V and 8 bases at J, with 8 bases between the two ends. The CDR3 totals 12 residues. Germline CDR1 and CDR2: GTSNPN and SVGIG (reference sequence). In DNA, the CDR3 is TGTGCCTGGAGTGTACGAGTGGATGAGCAGTTCTTC. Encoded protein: CAWSVRVDEQFF.

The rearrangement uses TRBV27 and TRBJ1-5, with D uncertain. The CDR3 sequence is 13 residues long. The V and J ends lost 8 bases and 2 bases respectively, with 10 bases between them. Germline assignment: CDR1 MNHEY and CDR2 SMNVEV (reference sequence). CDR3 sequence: CASAGRGNQPQHF. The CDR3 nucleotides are TGTGCCAGCGCCGGAAGGGGCAATCAGCCCCAGCATTTT.

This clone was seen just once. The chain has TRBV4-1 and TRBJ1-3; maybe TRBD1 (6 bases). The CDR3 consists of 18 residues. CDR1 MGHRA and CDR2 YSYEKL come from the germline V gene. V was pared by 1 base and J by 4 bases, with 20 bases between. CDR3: CASSQGAITGRAGNTIYF. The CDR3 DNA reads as TGCGCCAGCAGCCAAGGAGCAATTACAGGGAGAGCCGGAAACACCATATATTTT.

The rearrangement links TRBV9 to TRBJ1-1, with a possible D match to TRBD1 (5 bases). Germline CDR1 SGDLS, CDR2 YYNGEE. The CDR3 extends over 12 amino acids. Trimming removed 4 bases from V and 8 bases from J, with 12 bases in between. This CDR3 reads CASSTTDREAFF. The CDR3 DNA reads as TGTGCCAGCAGCACCACCGACAGAGAAGCTTTCTTT.

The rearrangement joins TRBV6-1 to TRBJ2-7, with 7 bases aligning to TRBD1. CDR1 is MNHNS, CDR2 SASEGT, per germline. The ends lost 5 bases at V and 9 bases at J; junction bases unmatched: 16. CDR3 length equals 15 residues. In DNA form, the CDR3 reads TGTGCCAGCAGTTTGCGCCTGGACAGGTCCATGGGGCAGTACTTC. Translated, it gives CASSLRLDRSMGQYF.

CDR3 coding DNA: TGTGCCAGCAGCACCGGGATGAACACTGAAGCTTTCTTT. Translating it yields CASSTGMNTEAFF. The chain employs TRBV7-3 and TRBJ1-1, with D unresolved. With 5 bases removed from V and 0 bases from J, the gap between germline ends came to 7 bases. CDR1 is SGHTA and CDR2 is FQGTGA in the germline V gene. The CDR3 length is 13 residues.